This TCR beta chain was recorded in a study of blood T cell repertoires in COVID-19. In the study overall: Sources were T cells, B-cell-depleted T cells, or PBMCs; the material itself was cDNA or gDNA.

There are 13 residues in the CDR3. CDR1 and CDR2 (germline): SQVTM, ANQGSEA. With 7 bases removed from V and 2 bases from J, the gap between germline ends came to 14 bases. Clinical histories supplied by participants themselves formed the basis of cohort assignment. Clones were read by immunoSEQ multiplex PCR, and TCRdb kept only the in-frame ones, dropping some. The table lists fewer than 350,000 clones, around 85% of them singletons. The receptor was derived from a woman in her fifties or sixties who had recovered from COVID-19. V gene TRBV29-1 combines with J gene TRBJ1-1; D gene ambiguous. The sequencing sample was made of PBMCs or T cells enriched from blood (not recorded which). CDR3 protein: CSAEKQPNTEAFF. As DNA, the CDR3 is TGCAGCGCTGAGAAGCAACCTAACACTGAAGCTTTCTTT.